A selection of T cell receptor beta chains follows, all from one sample in a study of cytomegalovirus exposure and HLA in healthy donors. Generated by immunoSEQ multiplex PCR, the TCRdb table keeps only in-frame clones and is missing some. The sample yields about 180,000 clones, around 82% seen once. Material for sequencing was PBMCs. The receptors here all came from a man aged 35 to 55 in good health and CMV-seronegative. Both conserved end residues are trimmed from each CDR3.

V gene	J gene	CDR3 protein
TRBV5-4	TRBJ2-1	ASSQDRALSHEQF
TRBV11-3	TRBJ1-1	ASSNRGYPEAF
TRBV27	TRBJ1-5	ASNFLSGNQPQH
TRBV27	TRBJ2-1	ASSRPGVREQF
TRBV5-1	TRBJ2-5	ASSLGAAGAQETQY
TRBV5-8	TRBJ2-5	ASSFGNRAQETQY
TRBV9	TRBJ2-2	ASSAGGGWYTGELF
TRBV7-9	TRBJ2-1	ASSPDAGPYNEQF
TRBV14	TRBJ1-2	ASSLQGQGYGYT
TRBV18	TRBJ1-1	ASSPQDSRTAEAF
TRBV9	TRBJ2-1	ASSVGGGGAQNEQF
TRBV7-8	TRBJ1-3	ASSPSDTGNTIY
TRBV29-1	TRBJ1-1	SVRVVATEAF
TRBV6-5	TRBJ1-2	ASSYSRGGGYT
TRBV7-2	TRBJ2-7	ASSLARTSGDEQY
TRBV11-2	TRBJ2-7	ASSLGPGSSYEQY
TRBV29-1	TRBJ2-1	SVEDVGLAGAEQF
TRBV5-1	TRBJ2-6	ASSASPSSGANVLT
TRBV7-2	TRBJ2-4	ASSSPGGLAKNIQY
TRBV7-2	TRBJ1-1	ASSSGSFAEAF
TRBV5-1	TRBJ1-1	ASSAYRDRDTEAF
TRBV7-9	TRBJ1-1	ASSMDSHTEAF
TRBV6-5	TRBJ2-2	ASSRGGETGELF
TRBV14	TRBJ2-5	ASSQGLAGSETQY
TRBV25-1	TRBJ2-2	ASSGARDTGELF
TRBV5-6	TRBJ1-1	ASSLGATEAF
TRBV2	TRBJ1-5	ASSETGAQPQH
TRBV4-3	TRBJ2-3	ASSQGDRDTDTQY
TRBV7-2	TRBJ1-4	ASSSREPGEKLF
TRBV27	TRBJ1-5	ASSLFGDRGNQPQH
TRBV10-3	TRBJ2-5	AISDPGTGQETQY
TRBV6-6	TRBJ2-2	ASSSPGQDNTGELF
TRBV30	TRBJ2-7	AWSPNRGDEQY
TRBV4-1	TRBJ2-7	ASSSRETYEQY
TRBV19	TRBJ1-1	ASRIGTGPEAF
TRBV5-5	TRBJ2-1	ASRATGYNEQF
TRBV5-1	-	ASSLVAGADEQY
TRBV29-1	TRBJ2-3	SLKRAGRTDTQY
TRBV9	TRBJ1-5	ASSVGGGRQPQH
TRBV27	TRBJ2-7	ASSLVSGSSYEQY
TRBV30	TRBJ1-2	AWNVGGQGGYT
TRBV7-8	TRBJ1-1	ASSLAGGGLGTEAF
TRBV15	TRBJ2-7	ATSRDANQNYEQY